This TCR beta chain comes out of a study of blood T cells in healthy people across ages. Primers used in a second PCR of roughly 7 to 12 cycles were a sample-barcoded 5' primer and a J-beta primer mix. TCRdb used MiXCR to reprocess the 5' RACE reads, holding one entry per CDR3 protein. In the table there are over a million distinct CDR3 sequences, approximately 43% of which are singletons. Researchers collected about 9.7 milliliters of peripheral blood from every single donor. The CDR3 loop spans 14 amino acids. This sequence joins TRBV12-3 or TRBV12-4 and TRBJ2-4; D possibly corresponds to TRBD2 (6 bases). The J call may be mistaken, given a closer DNA end match to TRBJ2-7. The sample was blood. This TCR derives from a young woman in good health. CDR3 amino acids: CATREGQGSHEQYF. DNA of the CDR3: TGTGCGACTAGAGAGGGGCAGGGATCCCACGAGCAGTACTTC.